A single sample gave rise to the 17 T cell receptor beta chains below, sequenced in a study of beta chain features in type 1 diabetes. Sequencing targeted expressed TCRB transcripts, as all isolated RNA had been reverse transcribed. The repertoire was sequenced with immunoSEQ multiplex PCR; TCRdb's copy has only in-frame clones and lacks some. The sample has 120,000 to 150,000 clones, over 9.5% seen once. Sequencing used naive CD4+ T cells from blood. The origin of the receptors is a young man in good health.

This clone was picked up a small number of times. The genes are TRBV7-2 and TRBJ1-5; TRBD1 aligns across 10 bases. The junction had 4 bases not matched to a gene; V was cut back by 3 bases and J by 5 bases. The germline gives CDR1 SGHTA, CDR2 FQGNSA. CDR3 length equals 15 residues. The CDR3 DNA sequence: TGTGCCAGCAGCTTTATCGGACAGGGGGATCAGCCCCAGCATTTT. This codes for CASSFIGQGDQPQHF.

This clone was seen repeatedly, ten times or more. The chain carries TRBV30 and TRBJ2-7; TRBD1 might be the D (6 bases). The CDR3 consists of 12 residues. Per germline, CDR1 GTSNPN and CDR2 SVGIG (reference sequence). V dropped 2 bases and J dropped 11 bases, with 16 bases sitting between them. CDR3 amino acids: CAWSKFRGREYF. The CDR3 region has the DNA TGTGCCTGGAGTAAATTCAGGGGAAGAGAGTACTTC.

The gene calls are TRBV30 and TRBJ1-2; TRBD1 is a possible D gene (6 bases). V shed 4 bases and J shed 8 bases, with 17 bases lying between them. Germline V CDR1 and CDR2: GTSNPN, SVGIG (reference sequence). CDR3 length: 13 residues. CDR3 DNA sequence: TGTGCCTGGATAGCGGGGGTAGGGGGAGGCTACACCTTC. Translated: CAWIAGVGGGYTF.

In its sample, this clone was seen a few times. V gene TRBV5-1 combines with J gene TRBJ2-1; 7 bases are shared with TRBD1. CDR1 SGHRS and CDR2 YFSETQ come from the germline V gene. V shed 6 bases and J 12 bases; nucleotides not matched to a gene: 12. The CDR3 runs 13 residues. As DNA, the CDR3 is TGCGCCAGCACCAACCTGACAGGGTCTTGGCAGTTCTTC. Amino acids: CASTNLTGSWQFF.

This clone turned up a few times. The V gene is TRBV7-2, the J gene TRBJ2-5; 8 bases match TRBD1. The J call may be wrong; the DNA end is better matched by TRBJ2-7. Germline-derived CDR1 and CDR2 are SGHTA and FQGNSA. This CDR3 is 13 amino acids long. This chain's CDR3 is CASSLTGVAEQYF. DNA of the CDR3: TGTGCCAGCAGCTTGACAGGGGTCGCCGAGCAGTACTTC.

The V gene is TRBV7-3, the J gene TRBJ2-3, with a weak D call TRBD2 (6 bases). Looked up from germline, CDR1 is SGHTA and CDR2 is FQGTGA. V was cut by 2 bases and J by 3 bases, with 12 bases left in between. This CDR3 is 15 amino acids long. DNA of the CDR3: TGTGCCAGCAGCTTATTGCTGGCGGGGACAGATACGCAGTATTTT. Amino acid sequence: CASSLLLAGTDTQYF. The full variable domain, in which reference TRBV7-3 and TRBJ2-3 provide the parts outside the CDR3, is GAGVSQTPSNKVTEKGKYVELRCDPISGHTALYWYRQSLGQGPEFLIYFQGTGAADDSGLPNDRFFAVRPEGSVSTLKIQRTERGDSAVYLCASSLLLAGTDTQYFGPGTRLTVL.

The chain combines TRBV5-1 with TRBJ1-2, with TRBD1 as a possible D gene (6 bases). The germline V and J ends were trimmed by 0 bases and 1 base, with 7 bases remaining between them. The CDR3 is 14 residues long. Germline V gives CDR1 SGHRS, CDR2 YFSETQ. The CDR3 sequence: CASSLDRVNYGYTF. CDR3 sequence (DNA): TGCGCCAGCAGCTTGGACAGGGTTAACTATGGCTACACCTTC.

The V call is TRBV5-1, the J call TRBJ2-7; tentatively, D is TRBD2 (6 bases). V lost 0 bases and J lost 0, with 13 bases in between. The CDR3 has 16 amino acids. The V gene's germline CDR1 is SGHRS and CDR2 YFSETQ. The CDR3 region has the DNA TGCGCCAGCAGCTTGGGACGGCGGGACTTCTCCTACGAGCAGTACTTC. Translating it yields CASSLGRRDFSYEQYF.

The DNA of the CDR3 is TGTGCCAGCAGCCCGAGGGCTTCCACGGACTACGAGCAGTACTTC. Translation gives CASSPRASTDYEQYF. V gene TRBV5-8 combines with J gene TRBJ2-7, with a tentative D call TRBD2 (5 bases). This CDR3 region has 15 residues. Germline V gene sequence: CDR1 SGHTS, CDR2 YDEGEE. V lost 4 bases to trimming and J lost 3 bases, with 17 bases between them.

DNA of the CDR3: TGTGCCAGCAGCTTGGACAGGACCACCTACGAGCAGTACTTC. This gives the protein CASSLDRTTYEQYF. The chain carries TRBV5-6 and TRBJ2-7; a weak D match, TRBD1 (5 bases). The CDR3 spans 14 residues. Germline lookup yields CDR1 SGHDT and CDR2 YYEEEE. The V gene lost 0 bases and the J gene lost 2 bases, with 9 bases spanning the gap. Drawing the rest from reference TRBV5-6 and TRBJ2-7, the complete variable domain is DAGVTQSPTHLIKTRGQQVTLRCSPKSGHDTVSWYQQALGQGPQFIFQYYEEEERQRGNFPDRFSGHQFPNYSSELNVNALLLGDSALYLCASSLDRTTYEQYFGPGTRLTVT.

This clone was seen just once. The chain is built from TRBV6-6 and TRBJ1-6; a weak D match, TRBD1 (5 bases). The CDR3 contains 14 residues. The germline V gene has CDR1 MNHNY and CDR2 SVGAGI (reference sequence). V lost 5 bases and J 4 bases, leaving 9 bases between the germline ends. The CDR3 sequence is CASSRTRYNSPLHF. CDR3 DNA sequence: TGTGCCAGCAGTCGGACACGTTATAATTCACCCCTCCACTTT.

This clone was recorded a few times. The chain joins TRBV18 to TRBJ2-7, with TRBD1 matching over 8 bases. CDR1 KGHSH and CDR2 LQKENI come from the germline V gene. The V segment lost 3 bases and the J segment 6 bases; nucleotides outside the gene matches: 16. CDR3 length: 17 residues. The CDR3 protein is CASSPQVLLDRASEQYF. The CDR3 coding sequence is TGTGCCAGCTCACCGCAGGTCCTATTGGACAGGGCTAGCGAGCAGTACTTC.

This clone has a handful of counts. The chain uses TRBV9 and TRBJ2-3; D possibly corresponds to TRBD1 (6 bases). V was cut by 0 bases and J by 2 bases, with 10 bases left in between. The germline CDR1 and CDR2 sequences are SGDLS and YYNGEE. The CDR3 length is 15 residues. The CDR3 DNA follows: TGTGCCAGCAGCGTAGCAGGGGCGGACACAGATACGCAGTATTTT. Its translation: CASSVAGADTDTQYF.

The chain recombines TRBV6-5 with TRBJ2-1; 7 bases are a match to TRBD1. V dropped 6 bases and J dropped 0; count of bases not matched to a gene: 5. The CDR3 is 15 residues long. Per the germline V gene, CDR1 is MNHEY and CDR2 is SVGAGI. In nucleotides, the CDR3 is TGTGCCAGCAGGGAGACAGGGAACTCCTACAATGAGCAGTTCTTC. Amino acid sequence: CASRETGNSYNEQFF.

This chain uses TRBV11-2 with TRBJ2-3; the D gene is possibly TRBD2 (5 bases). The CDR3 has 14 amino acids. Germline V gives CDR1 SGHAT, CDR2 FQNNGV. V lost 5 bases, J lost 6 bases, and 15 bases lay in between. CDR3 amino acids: CASSAPLGSDTQYF. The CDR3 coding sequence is TGTGCCAGCAGCGCGCCACTAGGTTCCGATACGCAGTATTTT. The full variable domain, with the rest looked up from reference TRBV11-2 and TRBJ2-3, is EAGVAQSPRYKIIEKRQSVAFWCNPISGHATLYWYQQILGQGPKLLIQFQNNGVVDDSQLPKDRFSAERLKGVDSTLKIQPAKLEDSAVYLCASSAPLGSDTQYFGPGTRLTVL.

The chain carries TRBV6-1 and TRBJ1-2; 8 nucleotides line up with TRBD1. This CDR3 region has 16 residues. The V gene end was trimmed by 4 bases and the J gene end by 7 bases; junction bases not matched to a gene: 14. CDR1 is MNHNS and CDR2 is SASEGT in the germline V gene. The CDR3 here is CASSAIIDRGSFGYTF. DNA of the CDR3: TGTGCCAGCAGTGCCATCATCGACAGGGGTTCTTTTGGCTACACCTTC.

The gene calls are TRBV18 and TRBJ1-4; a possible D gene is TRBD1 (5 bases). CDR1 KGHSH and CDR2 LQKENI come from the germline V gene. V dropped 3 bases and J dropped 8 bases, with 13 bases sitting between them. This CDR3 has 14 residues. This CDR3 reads CASSPAGRDEKLFF. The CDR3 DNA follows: TGTGCCAGCTCACCGGCGGGGCGAGACGAAAAACTGTTTTTT.